Below, 15 T cell receptor beta chains from the same sample are listed, as sequenced in a study of blood T cell repertoires in COVID-19. Sequencing was performed with immunoSEQ multiplex PCR; in TCRdb, only in-frame clones are kept and a portion is missing. Among about 54,000 clones listed, approximately 88% were seen once. Sequencing used peripheral blood. Receptors originate from a middle-aged man with COVID-19, enrolled during active disease.

CDR3 residues: CAISSDSYEQYF. DNA of the CDR3: TGTGCCATCAGTAGCGACAGCTACGAGCAGTACTTC. The V gene is TRBV10-3, the J gene TRBJ2-7, with D tentatively TRBD1 (5 bases). The CDR3 is 12 residues long. V lost 5 bases and J lost 3, with 8 bases in between. CDR1 is ENHRY and CDR2 is SYGVKD in the germline V gene.

This clone was observed a handful of times. The chain uses TRBV20-1 and TRBJ2-5; the match to TRBD2 covers 10 bases. Per the germline V gene, CDR1 is DFQATT and CDR2 is SNEGSKA (reference sequence). This CDR3 comprises 14 residues. Germline trimming cut 3 bases from V and 5 bases from J; bases unmatched to any gene: 6. The DNA for the CDR3 is TGCAGTGCTAGTCCCCCGACTAGCGGGGAGACCCAGTACTTC. Amino acids: CSASPPTSGETQYF.

The chain employs TRBV10-1 and TRBJ2-5; D is uncertain. The CDR3 covers 18 residues. V gave up 0 bases and J gave up 2 bases, with 19 bases separating them. Germline V gives CDR1 WNHNN, CDR2 SYGVQD (reference sequence). As DNA, the CDR3 is TGCGCCAGCAGTGAGTCTTCCCGCGTAAGCAGGCTACAAGAGACCCAGTACTTC. It is translated as CASSESSRVSRLQETQYF.

Only a few counts were recorded for this clone. The chain carries TRBV2 and TRBJ1-3; D not resolved. Germline CDR1 is SNHLY and CDR2 is FYNNEI. This CDR3 contains 14 residues. With 7 bases removed from V and 0 bases from J, the gap between germline ends came to 10 bases. Here the CDR3 DNA reads TGTGCCAGCAACCTTAAGAGCTCTGGAAACACCATATATTTT. Translating it yields CASNLKSSGNTIYF. Using reference TRBV2 and TRBJ1-3 for the parts outside the CDR3, the full variable domain is EPEVTQTPSHQVTQMGQEVILRCVPISNHLYFYWYRQILGQKVEFLVSFYNNEISEKSEIFDDQFSVERPDGSNFTLKIRSTKLEDSAMYFCASNLKSSGNTIYFGEGSWLTVV.

On this clone: At one of its ends the junction is not consistent with the germline gene, which may arise from a read error. This sequence joins TRBV25-1 and TRBJ1-5; tentatively, D is TRBD1 (6 bases). Germline CDR1 MGHDK, CDR2 SYGVNS. The CDR3 covers 15 residues. CDR3 in amino acids: CASSELGGDNQPQHF. CDR3 in DNA: TGTGCCAGCAGCGAATTAGGGGGTGACAATCAGCCCCAGCATTTT.

This clone was seen only once. The V and J genes are TRBV15 and TRBJ2-2, with 11 nucleotides matching TRBD2. Germline trimming cut 1 base from V and 1 base from J; bases unmatched to any gene: 2. The CDR3 is 17 amino acids. Germline values: CDR1 LNHNV, CDR2 YYDKDF (reference sequence). DNA of the CDR3: TGTGCCACCAGCAGAGCTCTAGCGGGGGGGAACACCGGGGAGCTGTTTTTT. This encodes CATSRALAGGNTGELFF.

The chain links TRBV4-1 to TRBJ2-3; weak D call: TRBD2 (6 bases). The CDR3 totals 15 residues. Between the trimmed V and J ends, which lost 6 bases and 2 bases, there was a span of 15 bases. Germline assignment: CDR1 MGHRA and CDR2 YSYEKL. The CDR3 protein is CASSHGGALTDTQYF. The CDR3 nucleotides are TGCGCCAGCAGTCACGGAGGGGCCCTCACAGATACGCAGTATTTT.

This chain links TRBV7-9 with TRBJ1-6; D ambiguous. Trimming shortened V by 1 base and J by 9 bases, and 10 bases separated the two germline ends. The CDR3 is 14 amino acids. Germline V gene sequence: CDR1 SEHNR, CDR2 FQNEAQ (reference sequence). Written as DNA, the CDR3 is TGTGCCAGCAGCTTAGACAGCACGGTTTCACCCCTCCACTTT. It yields the protein CASSLDSTVSPLHF. Looking up the rest from reference TRBV7-9 and TRBJ1-6 gives the full variable domain: DTGVSQNPRHKITKRGQNVTFRCDPISEHNRLYWYRQTLGQGPEFLTYFQNEAQLEKSRLLSDRFSAERPKGSFSTLEIQRTEQGDSAMYLCASSLDSTVSPLHFGNGTRLTVT.

The rearrangement joins TRBV27 to TRBJ1-1, with D possibly matching TRBD1 (5 bases). V lost 3 bases and J 1 base, leaving 6 bases between the germline ends. This CDR3 is built from 13 residues. Per the germline V gene, CDR1 is MNHEY and CDR2 is SMNVEV (reference sequence). The CDR3 is CASSFGQNTEAFF. As DNA, the CDR3 is TGTGCCAGCAGTTTTGGACAGAACACTGAAGCTTTCTTT.

This clone was recorded only once. The rearrangement uses TRBV4-1 and TRBJ2-7, with D uncertain. The CDR3 extends over 15 amino acids. Looked up from germline, CDR1 is MGHRA and CDR2 is YSYEKL. V was pared by 0 bases and J by 4 bases, with 13 bases between. The CDR3 reads CASSQDLGPWYEQYF. DNA for the CDR3: TGCGCCAGCAGCCAAGATCTTGGCCCCTGGTACGAGCAGTACTTC.

This chain uses TRBV11-2 with TRBJ1-4, with unresolved D. CDR1 and CDR2 from the germline V gene are SGHAT and FQNNGV. There are 13 residues in the CDR3. V was clipped by 2 bases and J by 5 bases, with 6 bases between them. CDR3: CASSLYTNEKLFF. DNA for the CDR3: TGTGCCAGCAGCTTATATACAAATGAAAAACTGTTTTTT.

This clone was detected a few times. The chain has TRBV29-1 and TRBJ1-5; 8 bases fit TRBD1. J lost 2 bases, V lost 6 bases, and 6 bases had no gene match. The germline gives CDR1 SQVTM, CDR2 ANQGSEA. The CDR3 consists of 14 residues. CDR3 bases: TGCAGCGTGGAAACAGGGGGTGGCAATCAGCCCCAGCATTTT. Encoded protein: CSVETGGGNQPQHF.

This chain connects TRBV27 to TRBJ2-1; 11 bases align to TRBD2. CDR1 is MNHEY and CDR2 is SMNVEV in the germline V gene (reference sequence). V was pared by 5 bases and J by 7 bases, with 10 bases of the junction left unmatched. This CDR3 comprises 16 residues. As DNA, the CDR3 is TGTGCCAGCAGTGCCTTAGCGGGGGGGCGGCGAAATGAGCAGTTCTTC. It yields the protein CASSALAGGRRNEQFF.

This clone was found once. DNA for the CDR3: TGTGCCAGCAGCTTAGACCAGGGCTTGAGAGAGACCCAGTACTTC. It is translated as CASSLDQGLRETQYF. The genes are TRBV7-8 and TRBJ2-5, with D maybe TRBD1 (5 bases). V was shortened by 1 base and J by 4 bases, with 13 bases between the two germline ends. Germline V CDR1 and CDR2: SGHVS, FQNEAQ. This CDR3 comprises 15 residues.

The chain employs TRBV2 and TRBJ2-1; tentatively, D is TRBD2 (5 bases). V was trimmed by 8 bases and J by 5 bases, leaving 13 bases between them. Germline V gene data show CDR1 as SNHLY and CDR2 as FYNNEI. The CDR3 spans 13 residues. The CDR3 spells CASRGPRDNEQFF. Written as DNA, the CDR3 is TGTGCCAGCCGAGGGCCGCGTGACAATGAGCAGTTCTTC.